A single sample gave rise to the 5 T cell receptor beta chains below, sequenced in a study of T cell clones after liver transplantation. Generated by immunoSEQ multiplex PCR, the TCRdb table keeps only in-frame clones and is missing some. The sample comprises around 77,000 clones, 75% to 90% of which are singletons, and approximately 0.81% rests with the top ten. This material consisted of CD4+ T cells from blood, taken 12 months after liver transplant. These receptors were collected from a human patient who received a liver transplant. Some of the T cells may derive from the graft donor.

This chain connects TRBV29-1 to TRBJ2-7; D unresolved. The CDR3 length is 12 residues. CDR1 is SQVTM and CDR2 is ANQGSEA in the germline V gene. Trimming removed 6 bases from V and 9 bases from J, with 18 bases in between. Here the CDR3 reads CSVLTLDPVQYF. The DNA for the CDR3 is TGCAGCGTACTAACCTTGGACCCCGTGCAGTACTTC.

Note on this clone: Other DNA sequences in this specimen translate into the identical CDR3. The V gene is TRBV5-1, the J gene TRBJ2-7; 10 bases agree with TRBD2. Germline V CDR1 and CDR2: SGHRS, YFSETQ. The CDR3 has 19 residues. V dropped 2 bases and J dropped 3; count of bases not matched to a gene: 17. The CDR3 bases are TGCGCCAGCAGCTTAGCCCCCTTTTCTACTAGCGGGACCGTCTACGAGCAGTACTTC. This gives the protein CASSLAPFSTSGTVYEQYF. Complete variable domain (other parts from reference TRBV5-1 and TRBJ2-7): KAGVTQTPRYLIKTRGQQVTLSCSPISGHRSVSWYQQTPGQGLQFLFEYFSETQRNKGNFPGRFSGRQFSNSRSEMNVSTLELGDSALYLCASSLAPFSTSGTVYEQYFGPGTRLTVT.

The chain recombines TRBV7-9 with TRBJ2-5; D tentatively reads TRBD1 or TRBD2 (6 bases each). The CDR3 sequence is 14 residues long. V lost 6 bases to trimming and J lost 5 bases, with 16 bases between them. Germline-derived CDR1 and CDR2 are SEHNR and FQNEAQ (reference sequence). The CDR3 DNA reads as TGTGCCAGCAGGTCACCGGGGGCCGGCGAGACCCAGTACTTC. Its translation is CASRSPGAGETQYF.

The J gene is TRBJ1-3, the V gene TRBV28; D ambiguous. Trimming shortened V by 8 bases and J by 2 bases, and 10 bases separated the two germline ends. The CDR3 totals 13 residues. Germline loops: CDR1 MDHEN, CDR2 SYDVKM. CDR3 coding DNA: TGTGCCAGCGCCAGCAGGACTGGAAACACCATATATTTT. As protein: CASASRTGNTIYF.

The CDR3 is CASRGTANYGYTF. As DNA, the CDR3 is TGTGCCAGCAGGGGCACAGCTAACTATGGCTACACCTTC. This rearrangement joins TRBV6-5 to TRBJ1-2; D is unresolved. V lost 6 bases to trimming and J lost 0 bases, with 8 bases between them. Germline values: CDR1 MNHEY, CDR2 SVGAGI. The CDR3 sequence is 13 residues long.